The sequence of this T cell receptor beta chain was determined in a study of cytomegalovirus exposure and HLA in healthy donors. General study points: Association of approximately 18,000 TCR beta sequences with HLA alleles was found at 0.05 false discovery rate in a later analysis.

In regard to this clone: Its target is not known.

PCR used 60 Vbeta primers and 13 Jbeta primers. Sequenced by immunoSEQ multiplex PCR; TCRdb stores in-frame clones only, minus some. The sample has about 83,000 clones, about four fifths seen once. Trimming cost V 0 bases and J 4 bases, with 9 bases left between them. CDR3 size: 13 residues. Germline V gene sequence: CDR1 GTSNPN, CDR2 SVGIG (reference sequence). This chain joins TRBV30 and TRBJ1-1; no firm D call. The clonotype comes from a woman in her twenties or thirties in good health and CMV-seronegative. The sequencing input was PBMCs. In DNA form, the CDR3 reads TGTGCCTGGAGTGTACAAGCGGGCACTGAAGCTTTCTTT. Encoded protein: CAWSVQAGTEAFF.